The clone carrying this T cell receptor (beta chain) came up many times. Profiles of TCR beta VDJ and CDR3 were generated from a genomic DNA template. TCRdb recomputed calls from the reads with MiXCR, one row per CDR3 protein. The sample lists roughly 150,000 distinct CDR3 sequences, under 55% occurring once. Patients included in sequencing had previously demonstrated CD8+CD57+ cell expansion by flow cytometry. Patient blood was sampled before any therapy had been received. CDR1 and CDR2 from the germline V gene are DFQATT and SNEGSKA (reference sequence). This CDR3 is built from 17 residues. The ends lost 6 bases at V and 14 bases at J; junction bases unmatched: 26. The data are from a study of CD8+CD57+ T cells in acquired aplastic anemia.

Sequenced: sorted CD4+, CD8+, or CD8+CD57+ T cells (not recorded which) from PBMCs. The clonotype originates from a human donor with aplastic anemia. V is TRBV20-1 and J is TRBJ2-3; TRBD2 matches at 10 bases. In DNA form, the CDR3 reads TGCAGTGCCCCACCCGTTACTAGCGGGGCGATCCCGACCCCGGGGTATTTT. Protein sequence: CSAPPVTSGAIPTPGYF.